The 18 T cell receptor beta chains reported below all come from one sample, sequenced in a study of blood T cells in healthy people across ages. The authors ran a second PCR of about 7 to 11 cycles using a sample-barcoded 5' primer and a J-beta primer mix. TCRdb recomputed calls from the 5' RACE reads with MiXCR, one row per CDR3 protein. The sample carries 730,000 or so distinct CDR3 sequences, roughly two fifths recorded once. Sequencing was performed on blood. These receptors were collected from a woman aged 55-70 years in good health.

This clonotype was recorded a few times. This chain uses TRBV12-3 or TRBV12-4 with TRBJ2-2; 9 nucleotides agree with TRBD2. The length of the CDR3 is 15 residues. J was trimmed by 2 bases and V by 3 bases; bases with no gene match: 1. The CDR3 loop reads CASSLTSGNTGELFF. The CDR3, as DNA: TGTGCCAGCAGTTTGACTAGCGGTAACACCGGGGAGCTGTTTTTT.

About this clonotype itself: The germline gene is not matched at one end of the junction; a read error may be the cause. CDR3 protein: CVSRNRGHEGYTF. CDR3 nucleotides: TGTGTCAGCAGAAACAGGGGGCATGAGGGCTACACCTTC. This chain uses TRBV12-3 or TRBV12-4 with TRBJ1-2, with 9 bases fitting TRBD1. The CDR3 sequence is 13 residues long.

The chain links TRBV11-3 to TRBJ2-1, with 7 bases that match TRBD2. The germline gives CDR1 SGHNT, CDR2 YENEEA. Unmatched junction bases numbered 5, after V lost 9 bases and J lost 3 bases. This CDR3 spans 13 amino acids. CDR3: CASGASGYNEQFF. The CDR3 bases are TGTGCCAGTGGGGCTAGCGGCTACAATGAGCAGTTCTTC.

This clonotype showed up just a few times. The chain links TRBV7-9 to TRBJ1-1; D is unclear. The ends were cut back, 5 bases at V and 0 bases at J, with 10 bases in the middle. The CDR3 has 14 amino acids. Germline-derived CDR1 and CDR2 are SEHNR and FQNEAQ (reference sequence). CDR3 residues: CASSQQPMNTEAFF. CDR3 in DNA: TGTGCCAGCAGCCAACAGCCGATGAACACTGAAGCTTTCTTT. Full variable domain (remainder filled in from reference TRBV7-9 and TRBJ1-1): DTGVSQNPRHKITKRGQNVTFRCDPISEHNRLYWYRQTLGQGPEFLTYFQNEAQLEKSRLLSDRFSAERPKGSFSTLEIQRTEQGDSAMYLCASSQQPMNTEAFFGQGTRLTVV.

There are a few counts of this clonotype. The chain is built from TRBV20-1 and TRBJ1-2; 8 positions match TRBD1. V lost 1 base, J lost 10 bases, and 8 bases stayed unmatched. The CDR3 sequence is 13 residues long. Germline assignment: CDR1 DFQATT and CDR2 SNEGSKA (reference sequence). The CDR3 reads CSARAGDRSNYTF. CDR3 DNA sequence: TGCAGTGCTAGAGCCGGGGACAGGAGTAACTACACCTTC.

This chain joins TRBV20-1 and TRBJ2-7; a possible D gene is TRBD2 (5 bases). The CDR3 sequence is 14 residues long. Trimming pared 6 bases from V and 0 bases from J, leaving 15 bases between. The germline V gene has CDR1 DFQATT and CDR2 SNEGSKA (reference sequence). CDR3 loop: CSAQKAGSSYEQYF. Here the CDR3 DNA reads TGCAGTGCCCAGAAGGCGGGTTCCTCCTACGAGCAGTACTTC.

Of note for this clonotype: This could be a read error, since a much larger clone is one nucleotide away. The chain carries TRBV18 and TRBJ2-5; no definite D call. Germline V gene lookup returns CDR1 KGHSH and CDR2 LQKENI. V lost 2 bases to trimming and J lost 11 bases, with 12 bases between them. This CDR3 comprises 12 residues. CDR3 region: CASSPSVDEQYF. CDR3 nucleotides: TGTGCCAGCTCACCATCGGTGGATGAGCAGTACTTC. The full variable domain, with the rest looked up from reference TRBV18 and TRBJ2-5, is NAGVMQNPRHLVRRRGQEARLRCSPMKGHSHVYWYRQLPEEGLKFMVYLQKENIIDESGMPKERFSAEFPKEGPSILRIQQVVRGDSAAYFCASSPSVDEQYFGPGTRLLVL.

CDR3 residues: CSAFLTGPNYGYTF. The CDR3, as DNA: TGCAGCGCCTTCCTTACAGGGCCTAACTATGGCTACACCTTC. The V call is TRBV20-1, the J call TRBJ1-2, with a weak D call TRBD1 (6 bases). CDR1 is DFQATT and CDR2 is SNEGSKA in the germline V gene (reference sequence). This CDR3 is 14 amino acids long.

This clonotype was seen a handful of times. V gene TRBV6-2 or TRBV6-3 combines with J gene TRBJ2-1; 7 nucleotides agree with TRBD1. Germline V gene sequence: CDR1 MNHEY, CDR2 SVGEGT. The CDR3 has 12 amino acids. After removal of 8 bases from V and 4 bases from J, the junction contained 2 bases not matched to a gene. DNA for the CDR3: TGTGCCAGCGGGGACAGATACAATGAGCAGTTCTTC. It specifies CASGDRYNEQFF.

The V gene is TRBV9, the J gene TRBJ2-2; D ambiguous. This CDR3 is 16 amino acids long. V lost 6 bases and J lost 1, with 16 bases in between. Germline loops: CDR1 SGDLS, CDR2 YYNGEE. As DNA, the CDR3 is TGTGCCAGCAACGTTAGAGGAGACTGGAACACCGGGGAGCTGTTTTTT. Protein product: CASNVRGDWNTGELFF.

The rearrangement links TRBV15 to TRBJ1-2; D call uncertain. Per the germline V gene, CDR1 is LNHNV and CDR2 is YYDKDF (reference sequence). The CDR3 runs to 14 residues. Trimming stripped 5 bases from V and 0 bases from J, with 10 bases between. CDR3 protein: CATSPPGTNYGYTF. CDR3 in DNA: TGTGCCACCAGCCCCCCGGGTACTAACTATGGCTACACCTTC.

The chain carries TRBV10-3 and TRBJ2-5; D tentatively fits TRBD1 or TRBD2 (5 bases each). CDR1 and CDR2 (germline): ENHRY, SYGVKD. V was clipped by 4 bases and J by 11 bases, with 20 bases between them. The CDR3 extends over 14 amino acids. The DNA of the CDR3 is TGTGCCATCAGTGTTAGCGACAGCATGGGTCAGCAGTACTTC. Amino acid sequence: CAISVSDSMGQQYF.

J is TRBJ2-5 and V is TRBV14, with TRBD2 matching over 11 bases. Germline CDR1 is SGHDN and CDR2 is FVKESK. The length of the CDR3 is 17 residues. With V trimmed by 4 bases and J by 5 bases, 12 bases remained unmatched. CDR3 amino acids: CASSPWRLAGFGETQYF. In DNA, the CDR3 is TGTGCCAGCAGCCCCTGGCGACTAGCGGGGTTCGGGGAGACCCAGTACTTC. The full variable domain, rest sourced from reference TRBV14 and TRBJ2-5, is EAGVTQFPSHSVIEKGQTVTLRCDPISGHDNLYWYRRVMGKEIKFLLHFVKESKQDESGMPNNRFLAERTGGTYSTLKVQPAELEDSGVYFCASSPWRLAGFGETQYFGPGTRLLVL.

The V gene is TRBV6-1, the J gene TRBJ1-5, with TRBD1 as a possible D gene (5 bases). The CDR3 is made up of 15 amino acids. V lost 10 bases and J lost 1, with 17 bases in between. Germline CDR1 MNHNS, CDR2 SASEGT. This CDR3 is CATFGSGKSNQPQHF. The CDR3 DNA reads as TGTGCCACATTCGGGTCAGGGAAAAGCAATCAGCCCCAGCATTTT.

The chain recombines TRBV28 with TRBJ2-7; TRBD2 matches at 8 bases. This CDR3 is 16 amino acids long. Germline V gene data show CDR1 as MDHEN and CDR2 as SYDVKM. J was trimmed by 3 bases and V by 4 bases; bases with no gene match: 11. The CDR3 region has the DNA TGTGCCAGCAGTTCCCCCTTTGGGCGGGAGGACTACGAGCAGTACTTC. Its translation: CASSSPFGREDYEQYF.

This clonotype was detected once. The junction does not match germline at one end; this may be a read error. The chain couples TRBV20-1 to TRBJ2-4; 14 positions agree with TRBD2. Looked up from germline, CDR1 is DFQATT and CDR2 is SNEGSKA (reference sequence). The CDR3 extends over 17 amino acids. CDR3 DNA: TGCAGTACTAGGGCGGGACTAGCGGGAGCTTCAGGAAACATTCAGTACTTC. It is translated as CSTRAGLAGASGNIQYF.

The chain uses TRBV12-3 or TRBV12-4 and TRBJ2-1, with 12 bases fitting TRBD2. Trimming took 6 bases from V and 15 from J; bases not matched to a gene: 21. CDR3 length equals 17 residues. CDR3 in amino acids: CASSQLAGGLSYNEWFF. In DNA, the CDR3 is TGTGCCAGCAGCCAACTAGCGGGGGGCCTGTCCTACAATGAGTGGTTCTTC.

The chain joins TRBV6-2 or TRBV6-3 to TRBJ2-1; 9 nucleotides agree with TRBD2. From germline, CDR1 is MNHEY and CDR2 SVGEGT. The CDR3 loop spans 17 amino acids. V lost 5 bases and J lost 6; bases outside the gene matches: 14. The CDR3 protein is CASSPSHGWREGNEQFF. CDR3 DNA: TGTGCCAGCAGTCCCTCGCATGGGTGGCGGGAGGGCAATGAGCAGTTCTTC.